The present T cell receptor (beta chain) was sequenced within a study of blood T cell repertoires in COVID-19. In the study overall: Samples of COVID-19 (acute and convalescent) were obtained from the United States, Italy and Spain.

Germline V lookup: CDR1 LGHDT, CDR2 YNNKEL (reference sequence). Trimming left V 1 base short and J 5 bases short, with 9 bases between. The CDR3 length is 14 residues. Under the authors' procedure: How many nucleated cells were present was estimated from reference gene primer amplification. Only in-frame clones appear in the TCRdb table, and some are missing; sequencing was by immunoSEQ multiplex PCR. That table supplies the V and J calls and clone size; D and trimming were determined from the DNA. This sample has 90,000 or so clones, with about 90% found just once. Sequenced: peripheral blood. The chain joins TRBV3-1 (or the pseudogene TRBV3-2) to TRBJ1-5; D not resolved. The sequence was collected from a human donor in a cohort sampled during active COVID-19. The CDR3 protein is CASSQGRKHQPQHF. The CDR3 DNA sequence: TGTGCCAGCAGCCAAGGCAGGAAACATCAGCCCCAGCATTTT.